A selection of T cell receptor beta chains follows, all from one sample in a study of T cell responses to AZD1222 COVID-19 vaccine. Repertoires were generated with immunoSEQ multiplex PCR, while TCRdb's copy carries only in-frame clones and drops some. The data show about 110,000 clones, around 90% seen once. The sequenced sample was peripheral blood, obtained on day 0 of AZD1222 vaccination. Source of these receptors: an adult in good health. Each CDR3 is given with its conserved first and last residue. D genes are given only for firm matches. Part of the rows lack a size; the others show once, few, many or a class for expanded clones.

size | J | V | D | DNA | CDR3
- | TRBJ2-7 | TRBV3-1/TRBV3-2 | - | TGTGCCAGCAGCCAAGGGAGCGAGCAGTACTTC | CASSQGSEQYF
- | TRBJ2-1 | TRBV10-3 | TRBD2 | TGTGCCATCAGTGGAAGGGCGGGGGGTAACAATGAGCAGTTCTTC | CAISGRAGGNNEQFF
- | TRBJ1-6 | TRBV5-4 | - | TGTGCCAGCAGCTTGTATGGGCGGGCATATAATTCACCCCTCCACTTT | CASSLYGRAYNSPLHF
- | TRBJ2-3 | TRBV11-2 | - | TGTGCCAGCAGCTTAGGCCCGTTCACAGATACGCAGTATTTT | CASSLGPFTDTQYF
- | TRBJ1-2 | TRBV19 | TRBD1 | TGTGCCACCACCCCACGGGACAGGGGGTATGGCTACACCTTC | CATTPRDRGYGYTF
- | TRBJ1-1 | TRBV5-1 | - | TGCGCCAGCAGCACTCAGGACGGCACTGAAGCTTTCTTT | CASSTQDGTEAFF
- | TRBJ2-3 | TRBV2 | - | TGTGCCAGCAGTGTTCGACAGGTTCGAGATACGCAGTATTTT | CASSVRQVRDTQYF
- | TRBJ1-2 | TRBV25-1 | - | TGTGCCAGCAGTGAAAGGGGCAACTATGGCTACACCTTC | CASSERGNYGYTF
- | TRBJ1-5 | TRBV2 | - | TGTGCCAGCACGGGATCTCGGGGCAATCAGCCCCAGCATTTT | CASTGSRGNQPQHF
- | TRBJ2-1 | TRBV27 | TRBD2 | TGTGCCAGCAGTACGGGACTAGCGGGGGCCTTGAGCTCCTACAATGAGCAGTTCTTC | CASSTGLAGALSSYNEQFF
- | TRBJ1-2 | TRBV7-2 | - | TGTGCCAGCAGCTTAGGGGGGGCTAACTATGGCTACACCTTC | CASSLGGANYGYTF
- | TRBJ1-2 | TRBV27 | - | TGTGCCAGCAGGATGGGACAAAACTATGGCTACACCTTC | CASRMGQNYGYTF
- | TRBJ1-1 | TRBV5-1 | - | TGCGCCAGCAGCTTGGATCTAACGGGTGAAGCTTTCTTT | CASSLDLTGEAFF
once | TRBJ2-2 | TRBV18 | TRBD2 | TGTGCCAGCTCCGGAGGACTGACTAGCGGGAACACCGGGGAGCTGTTTTTT | CASSGGLTSGNTGELFF
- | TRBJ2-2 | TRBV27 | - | TGTGCCAGCAGTTTACAGGTTGGGCAGTCCGGGGAGCTGTTTTTT | CASSLQVGQSGELFF
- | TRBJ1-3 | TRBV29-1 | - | TGCAGCGTTACCGGGACGGCGTCTGGAAACACCATATATTTT | CSVTGTASGNTIYF